Here is one T cell receptor beta chain with its context. This sample stems from a study of blood T cell repertoires in COVID-19. Background on the study: Acute and convalescent COVID-19 samples came from the United States, Italy and Spain. The analysed material was cDNA or gDNA that came from T cells, B-cell-depleted T cells, or PBMCs.

In the authors' methods: For nucleated cells, counts were estimated from reference gene primer amplification. TCRdb's table, derived via immunoSEQ multiplex PCR, lists solely in-frame clones and lacks some. The V and J calls and the clone size are those of that table, but D and trimming were determined from the DNA. Of approximately 70,000 clones in the sample, 88% were seen once. The CDR3 is 14 residues long. The V gene's germline CDR1 is MNHEY and CDR2 SVGAGI. V dropped 8 bases and J dropped 2; count of bases not matched to a gene: 5. The sequence came from a woman aged 55-70 years with acute or convalescent COVID-19. The rearrangement links TRBV6-5 to TRBJ1-2; 10 bases agree with TRBD1. Sequenced sample: peripheral blood. In DNA form, the CDR3 reads TGTGCCAGCGGGAGGACAGGGGGGAACTATGGCTACACCTTC. Translation: CASGRTGGNYGYTF.